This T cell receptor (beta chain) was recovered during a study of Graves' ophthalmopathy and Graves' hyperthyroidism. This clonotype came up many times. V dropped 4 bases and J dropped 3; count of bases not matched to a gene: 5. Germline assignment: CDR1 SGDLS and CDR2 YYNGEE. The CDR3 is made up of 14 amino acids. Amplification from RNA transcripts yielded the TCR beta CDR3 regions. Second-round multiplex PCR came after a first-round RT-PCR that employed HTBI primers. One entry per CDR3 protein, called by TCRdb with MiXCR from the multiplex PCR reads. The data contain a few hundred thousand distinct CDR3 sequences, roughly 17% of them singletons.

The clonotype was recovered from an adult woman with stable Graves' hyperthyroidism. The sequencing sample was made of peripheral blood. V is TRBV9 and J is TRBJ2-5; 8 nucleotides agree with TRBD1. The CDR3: CASSPRDRKETQYF. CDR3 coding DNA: TGTGCCAGCAGCCCCCGGGACAGGAAAGAGACCCAGTACTTC.